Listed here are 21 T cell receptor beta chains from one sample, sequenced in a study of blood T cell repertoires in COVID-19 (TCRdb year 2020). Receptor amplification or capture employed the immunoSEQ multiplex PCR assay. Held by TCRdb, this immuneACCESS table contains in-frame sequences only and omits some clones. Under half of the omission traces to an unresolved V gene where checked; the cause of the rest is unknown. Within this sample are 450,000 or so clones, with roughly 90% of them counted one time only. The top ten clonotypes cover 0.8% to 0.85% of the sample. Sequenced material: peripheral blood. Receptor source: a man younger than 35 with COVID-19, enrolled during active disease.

In DNA form, the CDR3 reads TGCGCCAGCAGCGGGGCCTACAAATCCGTGTACGAGCAGTACTTC. It is translated as CASSGAYKSVYEQYF. J is TRBJ2-7 and V is TRBV5-1; a possible D gene is TRBD1 (5 bases). The CDR3 runs 15 residues. The V end lost 4 bases, the J end lost 4 bases, and 18 bases lay between the germline ends. Per germline, CDR1 SGHRS and CDR2 YFSETQ.

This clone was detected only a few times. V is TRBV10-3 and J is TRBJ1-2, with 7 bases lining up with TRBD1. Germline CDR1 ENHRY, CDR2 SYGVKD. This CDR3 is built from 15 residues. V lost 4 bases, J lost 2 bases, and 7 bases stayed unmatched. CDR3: CAISAGEGGNYGYTF. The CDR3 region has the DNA TGTGCCATCAGTGCGGGTGAAGGGGGCAACTATGGCTACACCTTC.

CDR3 residues: CASSSLTTGTYNEQFF. The CDR3 DNA follows: TGTGCCAGCAGCTCTCTGACGACAGGGACATACAATGAGCAGTTCTTC. This sequence joins TRBV11-3 and TRBJ2-1, with 7 bases that match TRBD1. Germline assignment: CDR1 SGHNT and CDR2 YENEEA. Trimming cost V 4 bases and J 4 bases; bases outside gene matches: 10. CDR3 length equals 16 residues.

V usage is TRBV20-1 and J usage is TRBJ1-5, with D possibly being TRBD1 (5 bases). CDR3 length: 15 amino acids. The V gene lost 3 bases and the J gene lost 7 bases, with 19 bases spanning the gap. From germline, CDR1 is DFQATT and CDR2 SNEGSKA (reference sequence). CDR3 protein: CSASDGTAAAQPQHF. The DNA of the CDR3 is TGCAGTGCTAGTGATGGGACTGCCGCTGCCCAGCCCCAGCATTTT.

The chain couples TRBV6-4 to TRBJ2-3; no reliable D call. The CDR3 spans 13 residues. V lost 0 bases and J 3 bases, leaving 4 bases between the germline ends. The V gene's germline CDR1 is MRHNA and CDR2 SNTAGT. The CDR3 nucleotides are TGTGCCAGCAGTGACTCAGCAACAGATACGCAGTATTTT. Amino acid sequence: CASSDSATDTQYF.

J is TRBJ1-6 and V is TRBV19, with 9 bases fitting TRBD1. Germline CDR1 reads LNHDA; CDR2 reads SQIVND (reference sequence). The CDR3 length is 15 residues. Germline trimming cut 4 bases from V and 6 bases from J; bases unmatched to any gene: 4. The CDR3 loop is CASSSRDRVNSPLHF. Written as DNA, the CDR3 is TGTGCCAGTAGTAGCCGGGACAGGGTTAATTCACCCCTCCACTTT.

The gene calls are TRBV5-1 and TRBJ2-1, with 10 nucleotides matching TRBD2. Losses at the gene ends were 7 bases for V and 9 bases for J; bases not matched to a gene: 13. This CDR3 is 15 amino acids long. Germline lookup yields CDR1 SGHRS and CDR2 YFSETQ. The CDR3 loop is CASRQRTSGRAEQFF. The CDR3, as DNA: TGCGCCAGCCGACAACGGACTAGCGGTAGGGCTGAGCAGTTCTTC. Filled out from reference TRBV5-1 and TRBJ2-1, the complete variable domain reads KAGVTQTPRYLIKTRGQQVTLSCSPISGHRSVSWYQQTPGQGLQFLFEYFSETQRNKGNFPGRFSGRQFSNSRSEMNVSTLELGDSALYLCASRQRTSGRAEQFFGPGTRLTVL.

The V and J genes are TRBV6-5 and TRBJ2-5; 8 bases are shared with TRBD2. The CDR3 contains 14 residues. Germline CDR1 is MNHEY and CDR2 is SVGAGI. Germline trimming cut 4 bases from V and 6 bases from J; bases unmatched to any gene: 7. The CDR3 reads CASSSREGSQTQYF. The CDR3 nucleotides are TGTGCCAGCAGTTCCCGGGAGGGATCGCAGACCCAGTACTTC.

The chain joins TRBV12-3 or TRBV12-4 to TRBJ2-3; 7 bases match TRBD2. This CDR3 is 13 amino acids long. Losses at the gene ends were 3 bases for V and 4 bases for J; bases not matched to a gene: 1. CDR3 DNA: TGTGCCAGCAGTTTTGGGAGGGCAGATACGCAGTATTTT. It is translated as CASSFGRADTQYF.

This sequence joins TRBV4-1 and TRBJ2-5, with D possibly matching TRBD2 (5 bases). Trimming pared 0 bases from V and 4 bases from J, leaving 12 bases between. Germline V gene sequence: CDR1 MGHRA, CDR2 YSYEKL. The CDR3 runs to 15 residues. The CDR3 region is CASSQDAGGGETQYF. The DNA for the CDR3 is TGCGCCAGCAGCCAAGATGCGGGTGGCGGAGAGACCCAGTACTTC.

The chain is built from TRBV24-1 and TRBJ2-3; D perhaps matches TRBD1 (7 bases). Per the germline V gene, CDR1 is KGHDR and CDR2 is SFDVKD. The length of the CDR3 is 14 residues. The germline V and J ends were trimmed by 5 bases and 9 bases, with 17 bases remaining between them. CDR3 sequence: CATSGGTALPTQYF. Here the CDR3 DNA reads TGTGCCACCAGTGGCGGGACAGCTCTTCCCACGCAGTATTTT.

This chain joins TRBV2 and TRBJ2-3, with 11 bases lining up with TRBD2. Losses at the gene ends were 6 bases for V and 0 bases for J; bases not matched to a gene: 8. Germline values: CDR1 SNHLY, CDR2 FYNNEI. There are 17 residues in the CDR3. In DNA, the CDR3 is TGTGCCAGCAGACTCGGCCTAGCGGGGGGCAGCACAGATACGCAGTATTTT. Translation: CASRLGLAGGSTDTQYF.

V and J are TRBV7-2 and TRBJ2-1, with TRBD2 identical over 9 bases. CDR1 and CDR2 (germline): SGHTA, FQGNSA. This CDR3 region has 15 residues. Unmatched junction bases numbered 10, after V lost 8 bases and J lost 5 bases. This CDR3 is CASGYSAGGHNEQFF. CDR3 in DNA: TGTGCCAGCGGGTATTCAGCGGGAGGACACAATGAGCAGTTCTTC.

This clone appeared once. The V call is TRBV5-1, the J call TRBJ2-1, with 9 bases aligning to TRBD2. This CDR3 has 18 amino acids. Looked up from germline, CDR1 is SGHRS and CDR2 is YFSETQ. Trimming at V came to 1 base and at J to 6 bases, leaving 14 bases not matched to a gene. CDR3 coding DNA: TGCGCCAGCAGCTTGAATCTTGGCGGGAGGGGGGCGATCAATGAGCAGTTCTTC. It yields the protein CASSLNLGGRGAINEQFF.

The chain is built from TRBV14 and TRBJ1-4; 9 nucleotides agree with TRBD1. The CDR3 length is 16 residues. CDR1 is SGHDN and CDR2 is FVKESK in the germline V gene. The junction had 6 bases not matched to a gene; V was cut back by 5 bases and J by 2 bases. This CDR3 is CASSTWTGDTNEKLFF. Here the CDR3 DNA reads TGTGCCAGCAGCACCTGGACAGGGGATACTAATGAAAAACTGTTTTTT.

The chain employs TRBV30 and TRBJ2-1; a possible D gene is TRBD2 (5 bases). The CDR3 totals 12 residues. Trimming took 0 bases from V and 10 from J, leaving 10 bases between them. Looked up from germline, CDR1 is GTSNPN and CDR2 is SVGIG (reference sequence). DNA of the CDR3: TGTGCCTGGAGTGTAGGCGGGTGGGAGCAGTTCTTC. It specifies CAWSVGGWEQFF.

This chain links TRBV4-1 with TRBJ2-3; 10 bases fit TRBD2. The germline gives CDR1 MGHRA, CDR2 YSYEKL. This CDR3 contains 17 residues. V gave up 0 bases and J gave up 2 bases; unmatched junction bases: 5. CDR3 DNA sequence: TGCGCCAGCAGCCAAGAATCTAGCGGGGGTACCACAGATACGCAGTATTTT. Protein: CASSQESSGGTTDTQYF.

The CDR3 DNA sequence: TGTGCCAGCAGCTTAGCGTTGTCAACTGGGGCCAACGTCCTGACTTTC. Translated, it gives CASSLALSTGANVLTF. The chain is built from TRBV7-9 and TRBJ2-6; D gene uncertain. Between the trimmed V and J ends, which lost 0 bases and 2 bases, there was a span of 8 bases. Germline V gene lookup returns CDR1 SEHNR and CDR2 FQNEAQ (reference sequence). This CDR3 has 16 residues.

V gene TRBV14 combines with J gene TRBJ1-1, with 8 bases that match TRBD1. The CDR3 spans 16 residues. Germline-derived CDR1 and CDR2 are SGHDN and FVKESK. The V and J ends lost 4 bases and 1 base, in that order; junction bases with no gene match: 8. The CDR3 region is CASSRSPGTGNTEAFF. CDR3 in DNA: TGTGCCAGCAGCCGAAGTCCCGGGACAGGGAACACTGAAGCTTTCTTT. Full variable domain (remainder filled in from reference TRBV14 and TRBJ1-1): EAGVTQFPSHSVIEKGQTVTLRCDPISGHDNLYWYRRVMGKEIKFLLHFVKESKQDESGMPNNRFLAERTGGTYSTLKVQPAELEDSGVYFCASSRSPGTGNTEAFFGQGTRLTVV.

The CDR3: CASSEWAGGGNEQFF. The CDR3 nucleotides are TGTGCCAGCAGTGAATGGGCGGGAGGAGGTAATGAGCAGTTCTTC. V usage is TRBV2 and J usage is TRBJ2-1; TRBD2 matches at 8 bases. CDR1 is SNHLY, CDR2 FYNNEI, per germline. J lost 7 bases, V lost 2 bases, and 7 bases had no gene match. The length of the CDR3 is 15 residues.

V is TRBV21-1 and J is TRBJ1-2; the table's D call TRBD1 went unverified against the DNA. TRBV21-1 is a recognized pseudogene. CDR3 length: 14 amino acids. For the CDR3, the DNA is TGTGCCAGCAGCAAAGGGACAGGGGGCTTTGGCTACACCTTC. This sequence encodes CASSKGTGGFGYTF.